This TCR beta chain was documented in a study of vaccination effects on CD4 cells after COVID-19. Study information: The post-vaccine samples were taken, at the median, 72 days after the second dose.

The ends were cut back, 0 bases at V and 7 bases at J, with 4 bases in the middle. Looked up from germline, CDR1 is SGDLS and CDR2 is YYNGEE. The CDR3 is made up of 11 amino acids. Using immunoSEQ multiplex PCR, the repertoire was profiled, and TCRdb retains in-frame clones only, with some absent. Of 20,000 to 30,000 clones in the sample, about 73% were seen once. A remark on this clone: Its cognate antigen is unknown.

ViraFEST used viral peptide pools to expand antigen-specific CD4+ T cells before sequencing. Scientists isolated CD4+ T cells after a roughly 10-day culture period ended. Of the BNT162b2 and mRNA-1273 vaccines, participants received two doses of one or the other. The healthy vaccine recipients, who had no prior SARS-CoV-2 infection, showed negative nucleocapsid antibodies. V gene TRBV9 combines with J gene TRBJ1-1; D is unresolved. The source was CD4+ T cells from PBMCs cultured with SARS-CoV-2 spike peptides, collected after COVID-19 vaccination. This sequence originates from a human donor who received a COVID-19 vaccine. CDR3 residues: CASSVASEAFF. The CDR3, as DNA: TGTGCCAGCAGCGTAGCGAGTGAAGCTTTCTTT. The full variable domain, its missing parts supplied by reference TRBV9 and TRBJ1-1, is DSGVTQTPKHLITATGQRVTLRCSPRSGDLSVYWYQQSLDQGLQFLIQYYNGEERAKGNILERFSAQQFPDLHSELNLSSLELGDSALYFCASSVASEAFFGQGTRLTVV.